Each of the 2 T cell receptor beta chains below was sequenced from the same sample in a study of shared clonotypes between healthy human individuals. Naive CD8 cells lacked CD45RO and underwent positive selection for CCR7, leaving out terminally differentiated effector memory CD45RA+ cells. Clones were sequenced by immunoSEQ multiplex PCR, and TCRdb holds only the in-frame ones, with some missing. The data contain about 2 million clones, 85% to 95% of them singletons. The sample taken for sequencing was naive CD8+ T cells sorted from blood. Every receptor here comes from a man aged 18 to 35 in good health.

Remarks on this clone: One end of the junction varies from germline; a read error may be responsible. V usage is TRBV7-7 and J usage is TRBJ1-4; D may be TRBD1 (5 bases). CDR1 is SSHAT and CDR2 is FNYEAQ in the germline V gene (reference sequence). This CDR3 region has 18 residues. DNA of the CDR3: TGTGCTAGCAGCTTAGGGGTTAAGAACTCAGGCCTTAATGAAAAACTGTTTTTT. As protein: CASSLGVKNSGLNEKLFF.

V usage is TRBV5-5 and J usage is TRBJ2-7; D is undetermined. The CDR3 runs 15 residues. V shed 2 bases and J shed 0 bases, with 12 bases lying between them. The V gene's germline CDR1 is SGHKS and CDR2 YYEKEE (reference sequence). The CDR3 spells CASSLFVGVSYEQYF. The CDR3 bases are TGTGCCAGCAGCTTATTTGTTGGCGTCTCCTACGAGCAGTACTTC.